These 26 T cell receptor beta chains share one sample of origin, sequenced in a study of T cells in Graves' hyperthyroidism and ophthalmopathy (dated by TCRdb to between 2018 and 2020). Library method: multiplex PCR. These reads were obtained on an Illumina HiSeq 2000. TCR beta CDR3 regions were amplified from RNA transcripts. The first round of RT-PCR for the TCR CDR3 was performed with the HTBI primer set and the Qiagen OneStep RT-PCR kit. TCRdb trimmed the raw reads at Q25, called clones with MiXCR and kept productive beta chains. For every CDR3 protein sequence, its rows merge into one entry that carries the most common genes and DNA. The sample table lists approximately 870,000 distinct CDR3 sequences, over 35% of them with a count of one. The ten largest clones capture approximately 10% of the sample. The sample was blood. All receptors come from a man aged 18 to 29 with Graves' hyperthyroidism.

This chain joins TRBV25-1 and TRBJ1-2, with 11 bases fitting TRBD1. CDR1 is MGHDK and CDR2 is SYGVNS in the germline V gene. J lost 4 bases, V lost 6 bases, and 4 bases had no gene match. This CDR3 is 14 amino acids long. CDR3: CASRGQGAAYGYTF. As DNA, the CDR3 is TGTGCCAGCAGAGGACAGGGGGCGGCCTATGGCTACACCTTC.

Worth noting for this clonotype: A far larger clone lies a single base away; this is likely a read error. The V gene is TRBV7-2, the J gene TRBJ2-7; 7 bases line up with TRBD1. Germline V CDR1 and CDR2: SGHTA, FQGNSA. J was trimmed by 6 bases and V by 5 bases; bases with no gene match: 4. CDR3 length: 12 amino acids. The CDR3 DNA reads TGTGCCAGCAGCATAGACAGGGTCGAGCAGTACTTC. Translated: CASSIDRVEQYF.

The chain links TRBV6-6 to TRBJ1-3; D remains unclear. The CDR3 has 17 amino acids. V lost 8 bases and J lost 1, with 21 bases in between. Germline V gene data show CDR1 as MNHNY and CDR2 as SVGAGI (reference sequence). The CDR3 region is CASLERLSGTSGNTIYF. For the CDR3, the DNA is TGTGCCAGCTTAGAACGGCTGTCGGGCACATCTGGAAACACCATATATTTT.

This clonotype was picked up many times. CDR3 nucleotide sequence: TGCAGCGTTGGGGACGACAGGGGGGATTTCGAGCAGTACTTC. It is translated as CSVGDDRGDFEQYF. V and J are TRBV29-1 and TRBJ2-7, with TRBD1 matching 9 bases. Germline V lookup: CDR1 SQVTM, CDR2 ANQGSEA. CDR3 length: 14 residues. V gave up 4 bases and J gave up 6 bases; unmatched junction bases: 10.

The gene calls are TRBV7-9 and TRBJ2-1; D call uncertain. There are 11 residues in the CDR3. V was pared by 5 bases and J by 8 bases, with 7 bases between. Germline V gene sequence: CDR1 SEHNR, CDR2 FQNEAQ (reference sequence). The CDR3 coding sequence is TGTGCCAGCAGCCCCGCGTATGAGCAGTTCTTC. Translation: CASSPAYEQFF.

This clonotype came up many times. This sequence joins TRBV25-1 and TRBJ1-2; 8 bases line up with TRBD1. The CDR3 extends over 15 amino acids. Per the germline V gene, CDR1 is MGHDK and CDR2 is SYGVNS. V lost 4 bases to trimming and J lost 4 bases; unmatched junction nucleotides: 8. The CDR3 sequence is CASSVGTGTVYGYTF. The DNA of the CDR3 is TGTGCCAGCAGTGTCGGGACAGGAACTGTCTATGGCTACACCTTC.

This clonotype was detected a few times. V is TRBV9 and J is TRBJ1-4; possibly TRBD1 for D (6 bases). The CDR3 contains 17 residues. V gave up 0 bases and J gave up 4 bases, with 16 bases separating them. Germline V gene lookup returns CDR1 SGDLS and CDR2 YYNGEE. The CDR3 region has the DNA TGTGCCAGCAGCGTAGAAGGGGGGGCGGTAAATAATGAAAAACTGTTTTTT. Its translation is CASSVEGGAVNNEKLFF.

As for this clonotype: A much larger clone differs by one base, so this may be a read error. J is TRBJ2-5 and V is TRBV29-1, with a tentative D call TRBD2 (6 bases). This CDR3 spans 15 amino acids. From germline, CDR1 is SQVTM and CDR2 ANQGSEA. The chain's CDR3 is CSVEDPPGAKETQCF. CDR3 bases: TGCAGCGTTGAAGATCCCCCGGGAGCGAAGGAGACCCAGTGCTTC.

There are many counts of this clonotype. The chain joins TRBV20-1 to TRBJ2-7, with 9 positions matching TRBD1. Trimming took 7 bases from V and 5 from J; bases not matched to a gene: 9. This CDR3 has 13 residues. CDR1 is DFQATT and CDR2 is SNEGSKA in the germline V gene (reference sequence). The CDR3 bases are TGCAGTGTCTGGGGACAGGGAGAGAACGAGCAGTACTTC. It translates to CSVWGQGENEQYF.

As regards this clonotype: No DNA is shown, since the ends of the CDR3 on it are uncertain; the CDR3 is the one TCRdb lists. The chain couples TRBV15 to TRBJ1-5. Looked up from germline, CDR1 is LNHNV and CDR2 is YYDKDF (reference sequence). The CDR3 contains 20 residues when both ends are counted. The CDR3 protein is CATSRDNICSAMDSNQPQHF.

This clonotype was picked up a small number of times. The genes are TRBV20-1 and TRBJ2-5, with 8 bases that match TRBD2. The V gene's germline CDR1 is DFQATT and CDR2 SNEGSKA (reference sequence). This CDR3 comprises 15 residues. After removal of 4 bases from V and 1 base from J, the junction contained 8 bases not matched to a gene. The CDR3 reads CSATSGRPTQETQYF. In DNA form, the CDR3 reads TGCAGTGCTACCAGCGGGAGACCCACCCAAGAGACCCAGTACTTC.

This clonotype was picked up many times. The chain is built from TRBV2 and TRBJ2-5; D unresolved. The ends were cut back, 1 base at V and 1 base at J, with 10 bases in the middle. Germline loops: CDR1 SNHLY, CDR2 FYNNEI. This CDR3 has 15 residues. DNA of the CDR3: TGTGCCAGCAGTGAAGGGTTGGGTTTCCAAGAGACCCAGTACTTC. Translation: CASSEGLGFQETQYF. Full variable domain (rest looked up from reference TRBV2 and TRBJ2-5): EPEVTQTPSHQVTQMGQEVILRCVPISNHLYFYWYRQILGQKVEFLVSFYNNEISEKSEIFDDQFSVERPDGSNFTLKIRSTKLEDSAMYFCASSEGLGFQETQYFGPGTRLLVL.

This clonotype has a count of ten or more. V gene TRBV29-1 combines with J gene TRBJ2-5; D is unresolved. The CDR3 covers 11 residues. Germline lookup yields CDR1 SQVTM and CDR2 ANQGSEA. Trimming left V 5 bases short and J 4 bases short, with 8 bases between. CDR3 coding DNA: TGCAGCGTTCCATGGGTAGAGACCCAGTACTTC. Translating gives CSVPWVETQYF.

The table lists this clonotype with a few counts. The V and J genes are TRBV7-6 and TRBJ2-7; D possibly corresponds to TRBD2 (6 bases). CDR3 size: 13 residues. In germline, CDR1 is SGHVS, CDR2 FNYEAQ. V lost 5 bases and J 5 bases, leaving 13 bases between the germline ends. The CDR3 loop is CASSPRGGHEQYF. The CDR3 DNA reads TGTGCCAGCAGCCCTAGGGGAGGCCACGAGCAGTACTTC.

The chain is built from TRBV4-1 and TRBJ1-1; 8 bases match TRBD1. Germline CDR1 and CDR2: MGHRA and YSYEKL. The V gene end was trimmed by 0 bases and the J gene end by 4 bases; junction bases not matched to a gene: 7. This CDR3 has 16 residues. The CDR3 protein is CASSQDQGAEATEAFF. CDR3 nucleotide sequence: TGCGCCAGCAGCCAAGATCAGGGGGCCGAGGCCACTGAAGCTTTCTTT.

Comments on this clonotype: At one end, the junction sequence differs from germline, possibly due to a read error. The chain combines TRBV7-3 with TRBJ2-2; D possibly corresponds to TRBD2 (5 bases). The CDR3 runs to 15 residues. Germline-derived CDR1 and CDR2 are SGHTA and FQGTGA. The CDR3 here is CASSLISRGSGELLF. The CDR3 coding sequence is TGTGCCAGCAGCTTAATCAGTCGAGGGTCCGGGGAGCTGCTTTTT.

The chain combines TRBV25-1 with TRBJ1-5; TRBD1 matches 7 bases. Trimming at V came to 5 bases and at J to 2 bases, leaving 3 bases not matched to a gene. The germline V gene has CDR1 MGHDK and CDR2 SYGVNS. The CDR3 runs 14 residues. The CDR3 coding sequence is TGTGCCAGCAGTCACAGGGGAGGCAATCAGCCCCAGCATTTT. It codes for CASSHRGGNQPQHF.

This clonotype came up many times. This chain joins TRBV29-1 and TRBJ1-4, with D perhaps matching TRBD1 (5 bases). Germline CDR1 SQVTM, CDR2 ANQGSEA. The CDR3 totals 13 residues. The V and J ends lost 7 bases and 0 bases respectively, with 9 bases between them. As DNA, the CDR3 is TGCAGCGCCTTACAGGCAACTAATGAAAAACTGTTTTTT. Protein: CSALQATNEKLFF. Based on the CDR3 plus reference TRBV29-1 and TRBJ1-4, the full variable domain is SAVISQKPSRDICQRGTSLTIQCQVDSQVTMMFWYRQQPGQSLTLIATANQGSEATYESGFVIDKFPISRPNLTFSTLTVSNMSPEDSSIYLCSALQATNEKLFFGSGTQLSVL.

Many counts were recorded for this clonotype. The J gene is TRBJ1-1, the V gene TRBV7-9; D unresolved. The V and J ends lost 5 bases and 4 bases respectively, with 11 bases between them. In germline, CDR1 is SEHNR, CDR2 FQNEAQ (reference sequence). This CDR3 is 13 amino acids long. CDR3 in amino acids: CASSHTLSTEAFF. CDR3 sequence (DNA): TGTGCCAGCAGCCATACATTGAGCACTGAAGCTTTCTTT.

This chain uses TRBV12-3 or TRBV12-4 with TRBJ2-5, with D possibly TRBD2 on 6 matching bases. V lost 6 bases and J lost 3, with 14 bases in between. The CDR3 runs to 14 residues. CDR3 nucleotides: TGTGCCAGCAGCACCGGGACTTCTAAAGAGACCCAGTACTTC. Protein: CASSTGTSKETQYF.

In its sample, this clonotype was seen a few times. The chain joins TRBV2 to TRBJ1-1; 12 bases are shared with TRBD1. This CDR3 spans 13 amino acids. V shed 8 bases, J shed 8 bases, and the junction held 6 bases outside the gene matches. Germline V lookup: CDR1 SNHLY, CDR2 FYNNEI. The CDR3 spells CASGTGGPREAFF. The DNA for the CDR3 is TGTGCCAGCGGGACAGGGGGCCCTCGGGAAGCTTTCTTT.

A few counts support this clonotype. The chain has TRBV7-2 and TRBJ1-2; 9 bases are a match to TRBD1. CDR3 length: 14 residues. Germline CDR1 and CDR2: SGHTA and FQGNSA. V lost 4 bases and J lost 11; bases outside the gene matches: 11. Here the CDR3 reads CASSSWDREMVYTF. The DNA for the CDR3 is TGTGCCAGCAGCTCCTGGGACAGGGAGATGGTATACACCTTC. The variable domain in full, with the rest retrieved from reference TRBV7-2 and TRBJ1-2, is GAGVSQSPSNKVTEKGKDVELRCDPISGHTALYWYRQSLGQGLEFLIYFQGNSAPDKSGLPSDRFSAERTGGSVSTLTIQRTQQEDSAVYLCASSSWDREMVYTFGSGTRLTVV.

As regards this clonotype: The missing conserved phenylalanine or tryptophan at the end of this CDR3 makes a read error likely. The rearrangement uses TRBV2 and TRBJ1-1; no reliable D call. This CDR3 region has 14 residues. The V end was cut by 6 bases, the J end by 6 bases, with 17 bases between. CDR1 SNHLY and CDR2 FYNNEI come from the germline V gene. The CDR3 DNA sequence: TGTGCCAGCAGCCAAGATTCGGGGTGGGCTGAAGCTTTCCTT. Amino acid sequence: CASSQDSGWAEAFL.

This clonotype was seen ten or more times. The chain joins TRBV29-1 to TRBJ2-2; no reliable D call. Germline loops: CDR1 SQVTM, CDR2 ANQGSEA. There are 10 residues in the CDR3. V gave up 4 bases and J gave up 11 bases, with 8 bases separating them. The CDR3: CSVVGSELFF. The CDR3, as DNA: TGCAGCGTTGTTGGCTCCGAGCTGTTTTTT.

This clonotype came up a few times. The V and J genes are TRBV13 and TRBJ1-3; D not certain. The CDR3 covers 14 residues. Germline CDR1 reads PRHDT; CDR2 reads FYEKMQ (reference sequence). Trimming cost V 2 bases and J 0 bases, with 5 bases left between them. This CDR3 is CASSLKSSGNTIYF. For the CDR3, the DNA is TGTGCCAGCAGCTTAAAGAGCTCTGGAAACACCATATATTTT.

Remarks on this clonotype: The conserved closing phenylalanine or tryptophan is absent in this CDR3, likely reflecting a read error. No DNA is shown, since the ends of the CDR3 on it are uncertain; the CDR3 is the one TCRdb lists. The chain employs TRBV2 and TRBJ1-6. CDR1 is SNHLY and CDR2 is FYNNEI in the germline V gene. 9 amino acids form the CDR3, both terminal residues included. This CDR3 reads CASSESVNY.